Listed below are T cell receptor beta chains from one sample, sequenced in a study of CD8 T cells in Susac syndrome. TCRdb re-analysed the immunoSEQ multiplex PCR reads in MiXCR, keeping a single row per CDR3 protein. Here the sample spans 150,000 to 200,000 distinct CDR3 sequences, around 94% being singletons. Sequenced input: CD4+ T cells from PBMCs. The receptors here all came from a human donor with multiple sclerosis. The CDR3 runs from the conserved cysteine through the conserved F or W. D genes are given only for firm matches. Clone size is not always given. Where it is, it says once, few, many or a class for expanded clones.

CDR3 length	V gene	clone size	J gene	D gene	CDR3 protein	CDR3 DNA
17	TRBV11-2	once	TRBJ2-1	NA	CASSPRGGLSSYNEQFF	TGTGCCAGCAGCCCCCGAGGTGGTCTGAGCTCCTACAATGAGCAGTTCTTC
16	TRBV19	NA	TRBJ2-1	TRBD2	CASSPRLAGSYNEQFF	TGTGCCAGTAGTCCGCGACTAGCGGGCTCCTACAATGAGCAGTTCTTC
14	TRBV27	NA	TRBJ2-4	NA	CASSLVGLNGIQYF	TGTGCCAGCAGTTTAGTAGGGCTAAACGGCATTCAGTACTTC
15	TRBV6-5	NA	TRBJ1-1	NA	CASSYIGPGGTEAFF	TGTGCCAGCAGTTACATCGGCCCCGGGGGCACTGAAGCTTTCTTT
15	TRBV3-1	NA	TRBJ1-5	NA	CASSRDYRVDQPQHF	TGTGCCAGCAGTCGCGATTACAGGGTTGATCAGCCCCAGCATTTT
15	TRBV12-3/TRBV12-4	NA	TRBJ2-1	TRBD2	CASSPLAGVNNEQFF	TGTGCCAGCAGTCCACTAGCGGGAGTCAATAATGAGCAGTTCTTC
15	TRBV6-6	NA	TRBJ1-3	NA	CASRTAMARGNTIYF	TGTGCCAGCCGGACGGCGATGGCGAGAGGAAACACCATATATTTT
15	TRBV3-1	NA	TRBJ1-2	NA	CASSQEYARNYGYTF	TGTGCCAGCAGCCAAGAGTATGCCAGGAACTATGGCTACACCTTC
13	TRBV5-1	NA	TRBJ1-2	NA	CASSFSGGNGYTF	TGCGCCAGCAGCTTTTCCGGGGGCAATGGCTACACCTTC
17	TRBV7-2	NA	TRBJ2-7	TRBD2	CASSPLTSGSRGYEQYF	TGTGCCAGCAGCCCGCTTACTAGCGGGAGTCGGGGTTACGAGCAGTACTTC
13	TRBV7-9	NA	TRBJ2-1	NA	CASSLSAYNEQFF	TGTGCCAGCAGCTTATCGGCCTACAATGAGCAGTTCTTC
14	TRBV19	NA	TRBJ1-2	TRBD1	CASNFGQDNYGYTF	TGTGCCAGTAATTTCGGACAGGATAACTATGGCTACACCTTC
13	TRBV29-1	NA	TRBJ1-2	NA	CSVDPTLRGGYTF	TGCAGCGTTGATCCCACCCTCCGAGGTGGCTACACCTTC
16	TRBV4-3	NA	TRBJ2-5	TRBD1	CASSQDLTGGQVTQYF	TGCGCCAGCAGCCAAGATTTGACAGGGGGCCAGGTGACCCAGTACTTC